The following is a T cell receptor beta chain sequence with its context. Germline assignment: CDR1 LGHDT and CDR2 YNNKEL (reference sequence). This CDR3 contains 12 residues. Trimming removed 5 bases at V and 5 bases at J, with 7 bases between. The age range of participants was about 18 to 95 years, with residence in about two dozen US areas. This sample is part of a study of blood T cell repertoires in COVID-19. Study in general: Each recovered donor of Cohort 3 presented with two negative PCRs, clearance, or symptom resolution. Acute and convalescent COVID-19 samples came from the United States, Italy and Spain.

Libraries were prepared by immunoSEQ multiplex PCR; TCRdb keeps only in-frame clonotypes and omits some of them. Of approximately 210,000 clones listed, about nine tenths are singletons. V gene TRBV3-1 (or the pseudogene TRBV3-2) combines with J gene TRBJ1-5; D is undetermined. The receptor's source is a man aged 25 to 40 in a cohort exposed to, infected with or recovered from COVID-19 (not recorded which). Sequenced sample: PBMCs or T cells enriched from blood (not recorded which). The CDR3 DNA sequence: TGTGCCAGCAGCTCCGGGGATCAGCCCCAGCATTTT. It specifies CASSSGDQPQHF.